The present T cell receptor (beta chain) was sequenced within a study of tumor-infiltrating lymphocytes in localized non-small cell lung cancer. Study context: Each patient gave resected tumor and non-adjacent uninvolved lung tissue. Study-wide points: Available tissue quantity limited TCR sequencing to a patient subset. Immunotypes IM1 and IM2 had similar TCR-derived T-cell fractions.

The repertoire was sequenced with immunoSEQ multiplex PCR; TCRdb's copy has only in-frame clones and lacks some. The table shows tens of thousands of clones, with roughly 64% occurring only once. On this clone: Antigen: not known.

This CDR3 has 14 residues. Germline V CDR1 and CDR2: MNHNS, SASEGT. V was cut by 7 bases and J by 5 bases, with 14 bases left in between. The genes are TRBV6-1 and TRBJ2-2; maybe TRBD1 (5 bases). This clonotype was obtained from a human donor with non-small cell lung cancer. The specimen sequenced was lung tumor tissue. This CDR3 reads CASNRQGSTGELFF. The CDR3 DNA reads TGTGCCAGCAACAGGCAGGGCTCGACCGGGGAGCTGTTTTTT.